This entry lists 20 T cell receptor beta chains sequenced from one sample in a study of CD8 T cells in Susac syndrome. An input of roughly 0.45 to 1 ug of RNA was subjected to reverse transcription using random hexamers. TCRdb itself ran the immunoSEQ multiplex PCR reads through MiXCR, one entry per CDR3 protein. The sample records some 160,000 distinct CDR3 sequences, roughly 92% being singletons. Sequenced input: CD4+ T cells from PBMCs. All receptors derive from a human donor with Susac syndrome.

This chain links TRBV20-1 with TRBJ2-5; D is undetermined. The CDR3 length is 11 residues. Germline V CDR1 and CDR2: DFQATT, SNEGSKA (reference sequence). Trimming pared 5 bases from V and 5 bases from J, leaving 9 bases between. The CDR3 sequence is CSAAIGETQYF. The CDR3 bases are TGCAGTGCTGCGATCGGGGAGACCCAGTACTTC.

The chain is built from TRBV2 and TRBJ2-2; D call uncertain. The CDR3 runs 14 residues. Per the germline V gene, CDR1 is SNHLY and CDR2 is FYNNEI. The V gene lost 8 bases and the J gene lost 0 bases, with 10 bases spanning the gap. This chain's CDR3 is CASCYSPNTGELFF. The CDR3 DNA follows: TGTGCCAGCTGTTATAGCCCGAACACCGGGGAGCTGTTTTTT. Using reference TRBV2 and TRBJ2-2 for the parts outside the CDR3, the full variable domain is EPEVTQTPSHQVTQMGQEVILRCVPISNHLYFYWYRQILGQKVEFLVSFYNNEISEKSEIFDDQFSVERPDGSNFTLKIRSTKLEDSAMYFCASCYSPNTGELFFGEGSRLTVL.

The chain recombines TRBV6-1 with TRBJ1-1; D is possibly TRBD1 (5 bases). The CDR3 length is 16 residues. V was shortened by 6 bases and J by 0 bases, with 17 bases between the two germline ends. Germline V gene lookup returns CDR1 MNHNS and CDR2 SASEGT. The CDR3 is CASSSAFGRVNTEAFF. CDR3 nucleotide sequence: TGTGCCAGCAGCTCCGCCTTTGGCAGGGTGAACACTGAAGCTTTCTTT.

The chain joins TRBV20-1 to TRBJ2-5, with D unclear. Germline V CDR1 and CDR2: DFQATT, SNEGSKA (reference sequence). The CDR3 length is 13 residues. Trimming removed 4 bases at V and 5 bases at J, with 14 bases between. CDR3 amino acids: CSATSRIWETQYF. In DNA, the CDR3 is TGCAGTGCTACGTCAAGGATATGGGAGACCCAGTACTTC.

The CDR3 nucleotides are TGTGCCTGGAGCAGGGAGAACACTGAAGCTTTCTTT. Translated: CAWSRENTEAFF. The chain combines TRBV30 with TRBJ1-1, with a possible D match to TRBD1 (5 bases). V was cut by 3 bases and J by 1 base, with 6 bases left in between. CDR3 size: 12 residues. Germline CDR1 and CDR2: GTSNPN and SVGIG (reference sequence).

V and J are TRBV12-3 or TRBV12-4 and TRBJ2-1; 8 bases agree with TRBD2. After removal of 6 bases from V and 6 bases from J, the junction contained 10 bases not matched to a gene. The CDR3 runs to 15 residues. CDR3 nucleotide sequence: TGTGCCAGCAGAGCAACGGGGGGGCCGATCAATGAGCAGTTCTTC. It encodes CASRATGGPINEQFF.

The CDR3 sequence is CSARVQVGAFF. The CDR3 DNA reads TGCAGTGCTAGAGTTCAGGTTGGAGCTTTCTTT. The J gene is TRBJ1-1, the V gene TRBV20-1; D is uncertain. From germline, CDR1 is DFQATT and CDR2 SNEGSKA (reference sequence). V was shortened by 1 base and J by 10 bases, with 10 bases between the two germline ends. The CDR3 is 11 amino acids.

The chain couples TRBV6-2 or TRBV6-3 to TRBJ2-7; D gene uncertain. The V gene's germline CDR1 is MNHEY and CDR2 SVGEGT. CDR3 size: 12 residues. V shed 11 bases and J shed 3 bases, with 14 bases lying between them. Here the CDR3 reads CAGPPWGYEQYF. CDR3 in DNA: TGTGCCGGCCCCCCCTGGGGCTACGAGCAGTACTTC.

A single count supports this clonotype. V gene TRBV7-3 combines with J gene TRBJ2-5, with TRBD2 matching over 8 bases. The ends lost 4 bases at V and 5 bases at J; junction bases unmatched: 12. Germline CDR1 SGHTA, CDR2 FQGTGA. The CDR3 runs 16 residues. The CDR3 here is CASSSVAGKLEETQYF. CDR3 bases: TGTGCCAGCAGCTCCGTAGCGGGGAAGCTGGAGGAGACCCAGTACTTC. Full variable domain (rest looked up from reference TRBV7-3 and TRBJ2-5): GAGVSQTPSNKVTEKGKYVELRCDPISGHTALYWYRQSLGQGPEFLIYFQGTGAADDSGLPNDRFFAVRPEGSVSTLKIQRTERGDSAVYLCASSSVAGKLEETQYFGPGTRLLVL.

This CDR3 is CSAMDRAEAFF. DNA for the CDR3: TGCAGTGCCATGGACAGGGCGGAGGCTTTCTTT. The chain recombines TRBV20-1 with TRBJ1-1, with 8 bases fitting TRBD1. CDR1 and CDR2 (germline): DFQATT, SNEGSKA (reference sequence). This CDR3 comprises 11 residues. J gave up 11 bases and V 6 bases, and 8 bases lay outside the gene matches.

This clonotype was recorded once. The chain employs TRBV24-1 and TRBJ2-1; 8 bases line up with TRBD1. This CDR3 contains 12 residues. J gave up 13 bases and V 4 bases, and 5 bases lay outside the gene matches. Germline V CDR1 and CDR2: KGHDR, SFDVKD. CDR3 sequence reads: CATSESTGAQFF. CDR3 coding DNA: TGTGCCACCAGTGAGTCGACAGGGGCTCAGTTCTTC.

This chain uses TRBV12-3 or TRBV12-4 with TRBJ1-6; 9 bases line up with TRBD1. This CDR3 has 15 amino acids. The V gene end was trimmed by 8 bases and the J gene end by 8 bases; junction bases not matched to a gene: 10. This chain's CDR3 is CASGLGGTGYSPLHF. The CDR3 nucleotides are TGTGCCAGCGGCCTTGGGGGGACAGGGTATTCACCCCTCCACTTT.

This chain links TRBV4-3 with TRBJ2-3; weak D call: TRBD1 (6 bases). V was shortened by 0 bases and J by 1 base, with 17 bases between the two germline ends. CDR1 is LGHNA, CDR2 YSLEER, per germline. There are 18 residues in the CDR3. In DNA form, the CDR3 reads TGCGCCAGCAGCCAAGATCCGGTGGGGGCGCATGGCACAGATACGCAGTATTTT. Residues: CASSQDPVGAHGTDTQYF.

V gene TRBV3-1 combines with J gene TRBJ2-3, with D hard to call. Looked up from germline, CDR1 is LGHDT and CDR2 is YNNKEL (reference sequence). V was shortened by 4 bases and J by 3 bases, with 8 bases between the two germline ends. CDR3 length equals 13 residues. The CDR3 nucleotides read TGTGCCAGCAGCCGGTTATGGACAGATACGCAGTATTTT. This gives the protein CASSRLWTDTQYF.

This clonotype has just a few counts. This rearrangement joins TRBV6-2 or TRBV6-3 to TRBJ2-7; D may be TRBD1 (5 bases). Trimming took off 0 bases at V and 5 bases at J, with 11 bases between the two ends. CDR1 MNHEY and CDR2 SVGEGT come from the germline V gene. The CDR3 length is 14 residues. The chain's CDR3 is CASSYSTQDNEQYF. Written as DNA, the CDR3 is TGTGCCAGCAGTTACTCGACTCAGGACAACGAGCAGTACTTC.

This rearrangement joins TRBV20-1 to TRBJ1-3; D is unclear. Germline CDR1 and CDR2: DFQATT and SNEGSKA (reference sequence). This CDR3 is 13 amino acids long. Trimming pared 3 bases from V and 7 bases from J, leaving 13 bases between. CDR3 DNA sequence: TGCAGTGCTAGTGGCGGAATCCCGAACACCATATATTTT. This sequence encodes CSASGGIPNTIYF.

CDR3 protein: CASSLGGGGDYGYTF. The CDR3 DNA sequence: TGTGCCAGCAGCTTGGGCGGCGGGGGCGACTATGGCTACACCTTC. The chain combines TRBV5-4 with TRBJ1-2; possibly TRBD1 for D (6 bases). The CDR3 consists of 15 residues. Germline assignment: CDR1 SGHNT and CDR2 YYREEE (reference sequence). Trimming stripped 0 bases from V and 3 bases from J, with 12 bases between.

This clonotype appeared once. The CDR3 coding sequence is TGCAGTGCTAGAGACCGGACTAGCGGGGGGGTCAATGAGCAGTTCTTC. Translation: CSARDRTSGGVNEQFF. The V call is TRBV20-1, the J call TRBJ2-1; 15 bases are a match to TRBD2. CDR3 size: 16 residues. The V and J ends lost 0 bases and 6 bases, in that order; junction bases with no gene match: 3. CDR1 is DFQATT, CDR2 SNEGSKA, per germline (reference sequence).

V is TRBV5-1 and J is TRBJ2-2; TRBD2 matches 11 bases. In germline, CDR1 is SGHRS, CDR2 YFSETQ. V was pared by 4 bases and J by 2 bases, with 10 bases of the junction left unmatched. This CDR3 contains 18 residues. The CDR3 region has the DNA TGCGCCAGCAGCCCGATACCGGGACTAGCGGTCAACACCGGGGAGCTGTTTTTT. This translates into CASSPIPGLAVNTGELFF.

This chain uses TRBV2 with TRBJ1-4; D unclear. The CDR3 covers 13 residues. Deletions cut 7 bases from V and 0 bases from J, with 6 bases between. The germline V gene has CDR1 SNHLY and CDR2 FYNNEI. The CDR3 DNA sequence: TGTGCCAGCATGAGGTCAACTAATGAAAAACTGTTTTTT. Protein product: CASMRSTNEKLFF.